The TCR beta chain under discussion was sequenced for a study of Graves' ophthalmopathy and Graves' hyperthyroidism. Study results and caveats: Also, most clonotypes expanded in the thyroid above 0.001 frequency appeared in blood.

The study amplified TCR beta CDR3 regions using RNA transcripts. The first-round RT-PCR employed HTBI primers together with the Qiagen OneStep RT-PCR kit. A multiplex PCR was then performed as the second round. TCRdb re-analysed the multiplex PCR reads in MiXCR, keeping a single row per CDR3 protein. The table lists approximately 330,000 distinct CDR3 sequences, around a sixth of them singletons. There are many counts of this clonotype. Its antigen is currently unknown. Exclusion covered patients with other autoimmune diseases or uncontrolled infections (as well as pregnancy or lactation). Diagnosis relied on clinical symptoms, serum thyroxine, TRAb, thyroid ultrasound and orbital computed tomography. The sequence was obtained from an adult man with Graves' ophthalmopathy. The material sequenced was peripheral blood.

The CDR3 loop is CASSLTRKDTGELFF. CDR3 nucleotide sequence: TGCGCCAGCAGCTTGACTAGAAAGGACACCGGGGAGCTGTTTTTT. The chain couples TRBV5-1 to TRBJ2-2, with D possibly matching TRBD2 (5 bases). The germline V gene has CDR1 SGHRS and CDR2 YFSETQ. The ends were cut back, 1 base at V and 3 bases at J, with 10 bases in the middle. The CDR3 runs to 15 residues.